The present TCR beta chain was sequenced within a study of shared clonotypes between healthy human individuals. Losses at the gene ends were 5 bases for V and 1 base for J; bases not matched to a gene: 3. Germline CDR1 and CDR2: KGHSH and LQKENI. The CDR3 has 15 amino acids. Here immunoSEQ multiplex PCR was the method, and the copy in TCRdb shows in-frame clones only, minus some. The sample shows millions of clones, approximately 95% of them seen only once. The study, taken as a whole, reports: Sharing across a few donors was seen in 4% to 6.5% of naive CD4 clonotypes.

For this clone: What it recognizes is unknown.

The origin of this receptor is a man between 18 and 29 years old in good health. The chain uses TRBV18 and TRBJ1-1; 11 nucleotides match TRBD1. The sequencing input was naive CD4+ T cells sorted from blood. Subset reported: CD45RA+ positively selected. In nucleotides, the CDR3 is TGTGCCAGCTCATGGACAGGGGGCACGAACACTGAAGCTTTCTTT. This encodes CASSWTGGTNTEAFF.